These 24 T cell receptor beta chains were sequenced from one sample in a study of cytomegalovirus exposure and HLA in healthy donors. PCR primers comprised 60 Vbeta and 13 Jbeta primers. Repertoires were generated with immunoSEQ multiplex PCR, while TCRdb's copy carries only in-frame clones and drops some. The table shows roughly 180,000 clones, with about 80% occurring only once. The specimen sequenced was PBMCs. The origin of the receptors is a man aged 25-45 years in good health and CMV-seronegative.

With regard to this clone: Compared with germline, one end of the junction differs, possibly owing to a read error. V is TRBV4-2 and J is TRBJ2-7; 9 bases are a match to TRBD2. Germline CDR1 and CDR2: LGHNA and YNFKEQ. The CDR3 is 17 amino acids. The chain's CDR3 is CAGSQDSGRGLSYEQYF. The CDR3 DNA sequence: TGTGCCGGCAGCCAGGATAGCGGGAGAGGACTTAGTTACGAGCAGTACTTC.

In its sample, this clone was seen once. This chain uses TRBV28 with TRBJ2-7, with 9 positions matching TRBD2. This CDR3 has 17 amino acids. Germline CDR1 is MDHEN and CDR2 is SYDVKM. The ends lost 5 bases at V and 4 bases at J; junction bases unmatched: 15. In DNA, the CDR3 is TGTGCCAGCAGTCTTCCGGGACTAGCTGTTGGGGGGTACGAGCAGTACTTC. Protein sequence: CASSLPGLAVGGYEQYF.

V usage is TRBV7-3 and J usage is TRBJ2-7; TRBD1 matches at 8 bases. The germline V gene encodes CDR1 SGHTA and CDR2 FQGTGA. The CDR3 totals 11 residues. Unmatched junction bases numbered 3, after V lost 5 bases and J lost 9 bases. CDR3 in DNA: TGTGCCAGCAGCCCGACAGGGGTGCAGTACTTC. This gives the protein CASSPTGVQYF.

The chain carries TRBV19 and TRBJ2-3, with 10 bases lining up with TRBD1. V was clipped by 6 bases and J by 4 bases; unmatched bases: 1. This CDR3 has 13 residues. Germline V lookup: CDR1 LNHDA, CDR2 SQIVND (reference sequence). CDR3 sequence (DNA): TGTGCCAGTAGGGACAGGGGGGCAGATACGCAGTATTTT. The encoded protein is CASRDRGADTQYF.

The rearrangement uses TRBV7-3 and TRBJ2-1; TRBD1 might be the D (5 bases). V was cut by 5 bases and J by 0 bases, with 14 bases left in between. Germline CDR1 is SGHTA and CDR2 is FQGTGA. This CDR3 comprises 16 residues. The CDR3 sequence: CASSPRQNSSYNEQFF. CDR3 nucleotide sequence: TGTGCCAGCAGCCCCCGACAGAATAGCTCCTACAATGAGCAGTTCTTC. Together with reference TRBV7-3 and TRBJ2-1, the CDR3 gives the full variable domain: GAGVSQTPSNKVTEKGKYVELRCDPISGHTALYWYRQSLGQGPEFLIYFQGTGAADDSGLPNDRFFAVRPEGSVSTLKIQRTERGDSAVYLCASSPRQNSSYNEQFFGPGTRLTVL.

This clone appeared a few times. The chain employs TRBV23-1 and TRBJ1-4, with TRBD1 matching 7 bases. TRBV23-1 is identified as an open reading frame with a role that is uncertain. This CDR3 comprises 21 residues. V dropped 6 bases and J dropped 4; count of bases not matched to a gene: 26. Written as DNA, the CDR3 is TGCGCCAGCAGAGAGCGACCCGGGACAGCAAATTTCCTCGAGAGTAATGAAAAACTGTTTTTT. Translating it yields CASRERPGTANFLESNEKLFF.

The chain joins TRBV19 to TRBJ2-7; 9 bases are a match to TRBD1. CDR1 is LNHDA and CDR2 is SQIVND in the germline V gene (reference sequence). The CDR3 contains 15 residues. V gave up 9 bases and J gave up 3 bases; unmatched junction bases: 12. CDR3: CASDTGQGRIYEQYF. DNA of the CDR3: TGTGCCAGCGACACCGGACAGGGGCGTATCTACGAGCAGTACTTC.

The rearrangement joins TRBV5-5 to TRBJ2-2; 9 bases fit TRBD2. The CDR3 totals 16 residues. CDR1 and CDR2 (germline): SGHKS, YYEKEE (reference sequence). V gave up 2 bases and J gave up 5 bases; unmatched junction bases: 7. CDR3 loop: CASSFIAGVGTGELFF. CDR3 DNA: TGTGCCAGCAGCTTTATAGCGGGAGTAGGGACCGGGGAGCTGTTTTTT. The full variable domain, in which reference TRBV5-5 and TRBJ2-2 provide the parts outside the CDR3, is DAGVTQSPTHLIKTRGQQVTLRCSPISGHKSVSWYQQVLGQGPQFIFQYYEKEERGRGNFPDRFSARQFPNYSSELNVNALLLGDSALYLCASSFIAGVGTGELFFGEGSRLTVL.

This chain joins TRBV5-1 and TRBJ2-7; 8 positions match TRBD1. Germline V gives CDR1 SGHRS, CDR2 YFSETQ. V shed 0 bases and J 2 bases; nucleotides not matched to a gene: 1. The CDR3 is 14 residues long. In DNA, the CDR3 is TGCGCCAGCAGCTTGGACAGGGGGACCTACGAGCAGTACTTC. Translating gives CASSLDRGTYEQYF.

This clone has a handful of counts. The sample holds other DNA sequences that translate to the same CDR3. This chain joins TRBV9 and TRBJ1-1, with 8 bases that match TRBD1. V was pared by 0 bases and J by 5 bases, with 0 bases of the junction left unmatched. CDR1 is SGDLS and CDR2 is YYNGEE in the germline V gene. This CDR3 comprises 13 residues. The CDR3 coding sequence is TGTGCCAGCAGCGTAGGACAGGGGACTGAAGCTTTCTTT. It encodes CASSVGQGTEAFF.

The chain couples TRBV6-6 to TRBJ1-3, with 7 bases identical to TRBD1. The CDR3 is 16 amino acids. Germline V lookup: CDR1 MNHNY, CDR2 SVGAGI (reference sequence). Losses at the gene ends were 6 bases for V and 3 bases for J; bases not matched to a gene: 11. CDR3 region: CASRPSGTEIGNTIYF. CDR3 coding DNA: TGTGCCAGCAGGCCCTCCGGGACAGAGATTGGAAACACCATATATTTT.

The chain employs TRBV5-1 and TRBJ2-1; the match to TRBD2 covers 7 bases. The CDR3 is made up of 14 amino acids. Germline V gene lookup returns CDR1 SGHRS and CDR2 YFSETQ. Trimming at V came to 3 bases and at J to 4 bases, leaving 4 bases not matched to a gene. The chain's CDR3 is CASSSRGDYNEQFF. CDR3 in DNA: TGCGCCAGCAGCTCCCGGGGGGATTACAATGAGCAGTTCTTC.

This clone was seen a handful of times. The chain has TRBV2 and TRBJ1-5; D is unresolved. CDR3 size: 15 residues. Trimming took off 3 bases at V and 0 bases at J, with 9 bases between the two ends. Germline V gene sequence: CDR1 SNHLY, CDR2 FYNNEI. CDR3 nucleotide sequence: TGTGCCAGCAGTGATCGCGGGAATAGCAATCAGCCCCAGCATTTT. Encoded protein: CASSDRGNSNQPQHF.

The CDR3 DNA follows: TGTGCCAGCAGCTTAGTTGACAGCAGCTACGAGCAGTACTTC. Translating gives CASSLVDSSYEQYF. V gene TRBV7-2 combines with J gene TRBJ2-7, with D possibly being TRBD1 (5 bases). The V end was cut by 1 base, the J end by 3 bases, with 10 bases between. This CDR3 is built from 14 residues. The V gene's germline CDR1 is SGHTA and CDR2 FQGNSA.

This clone occurred once. The CDR3 bases are TGTGCCAGCAGTCCCCCGGGACAGGGTCGCTACGAGCAGTACTTC. This sequence encodes CASSPPGQGRYEQYF. This chain uses TRBV6-5 with TRBJ2-7; 9 positions agree with TRBD1. Germline CDR1 is MNHEY and CDR2 is SVGAGI. The CDR3 totals 15 residues. V dropped 5 bases and J dropped 3; count of bases not matched to a gene: 8.

The chain carries TRBV27 and TRBJ2-1; a possible D gene is TRBD2 (7 bases). This CDR3 is built from 17 residues. V lost 3 bases, J lost 6 bases, and 21 bases lay in between. Germline CDR1 and CDR2: MNHEY and SMNVEV (reference sequence). This CDR3 is CASSFSGGSGTFNEQFF. The CDR3, as DNA: TGTGCCAGCAGTTTCTCCGGGGGCAGCGGGACATTCAATGAGCAGTTCTTC.

This clone was seen more than once but under ten times. CDR3 sequence (DNA): TGCGCCAGCAGCCAAGACGGGAGCGGGAGGGCCTCCAATGAGCAGTTCTTC. Its protein is CASSQDGSGRASNEQFF. The rearrangement joins TRBV4-3 to TRBJ2-1; 10 bases agree with TRBD2. Germline assignment: CDR1 LGHNA and CDR2 YSLEER. The CDR3 sequence is 17 residues long. Trimming at V came to 0 bases and at J to 6 bases, leaving 8 bases not matched to a gene.

V usage is TRBV4-1 and J usage is TRBJ1-1; maybe TRBD1 (5 bases). From germline, CDR1 is MGHRA and CDR2 YSYEKL. The CDR3 is 17 residues long. Trimming pared 0 bases from V and 4 bases from J, leaving 18 bases between. CDR3 region: CASSQDAGRSMGTEAFF. CDR3 sequence (DNA): TGCGCCAGCAGCCAAGATGCGGGACGGTCAATGGGCACTGAAGCTTTCTTT.

The chain uses TRBV5-1 and TRBJ1-5; D is uncertain. V was shortened by 6 bases and J by 0 bases, with 10 bases between the two germline ends. CDR3 length equals 14 residues. The germline V gene has CDR1 SGHRS and CDR2 YFSETQ. In nucleotides, the CDR3 is TGCGCCAGCATCCTCACTCGTAGCAATCAGCCCCAGCATTTT. Residues: CASILTRSNQPQHF.

This rearrangement joins TRBV9 to TRBJ2-1; 11 nucleotides align to TRBD2. The CDR3 is made up of 13 amino acids. Germline loops: CDR1 SGDLS, CDR2 YYNGEE. Losses at the gene ends were 5 bases for V and 7 bases for J; bases not matched to a gene: 2. Here the CDR3 reads CASRPSGGNEQFF. The CDR3 DNA reads as TGTGCCAGCAGACCTAGCGGGGGGAATGAGCAGTTCTTC.

The rearrangement joins TRBV28 to TRBJ1-1; TRBD1 might be the D (6 bases). The V gene's germline CDR1 is MDHEN and CDR2 SYDVKM. CDR3 length: 14 residues. The V and J ends lost 6 bases and 8 bases respectively, with 19 bases between them. CDR3 loop: CASSPWTVSAEAFF. The CDR3 DNA sequence: TGTGCCAGCAGCCCTTGGACAGTCAGTGCCGAAGCTTTCTTT.

This clone was observed a few times. The rearrangement uses TRBV9 and TRBJ1-2; tentative D call: TRBD1 (5 bases). V was pared by 4 bases and J by 2 bases, with 9 bases between. The CDR3 has 13 residues. Germline CDR1 is SGDLS and CDR2 is YYNGEE. The CDR3 DNA is TGTGCCAGCAGCACAGGCTTCAACTATGGCTACACCTTC. This codes for CASSTGFNYGYTF.

The chain combines TRBV28 with TRBJ1-2, with TRBD1 as a possible D gene (5 bases). Germline-derived CDR1 and CDR2 are MDHEN and SYDVKM. V lost 6 bases, J lost 7 bases, and 15 bases lay in between. The CDR3 consists of 13 residues. The CDR3 nucleotides read TGTGCCAGCAGATTCACGGGGGTCCGTGGCTACACCTTC. Translating gives CASRFTGVRGYTF.

The chain carries TRBV7-2 and TRBJ1-4, with 8 bases fitting TRBD1. The germline gives CDR1 SGHTA, CDR2 FQGNSA. V shed 1 base and J 3 bases; nucleotides not matched to a gene: 4. The CDR3 consists of 16 residues. CDR3 DNA: TGTGCCAGCAGCTTAGTCGGGGGACAGGCTAATGAAAAACTGTTTTTT. Protein: CASSLVGGQANEKLFF.